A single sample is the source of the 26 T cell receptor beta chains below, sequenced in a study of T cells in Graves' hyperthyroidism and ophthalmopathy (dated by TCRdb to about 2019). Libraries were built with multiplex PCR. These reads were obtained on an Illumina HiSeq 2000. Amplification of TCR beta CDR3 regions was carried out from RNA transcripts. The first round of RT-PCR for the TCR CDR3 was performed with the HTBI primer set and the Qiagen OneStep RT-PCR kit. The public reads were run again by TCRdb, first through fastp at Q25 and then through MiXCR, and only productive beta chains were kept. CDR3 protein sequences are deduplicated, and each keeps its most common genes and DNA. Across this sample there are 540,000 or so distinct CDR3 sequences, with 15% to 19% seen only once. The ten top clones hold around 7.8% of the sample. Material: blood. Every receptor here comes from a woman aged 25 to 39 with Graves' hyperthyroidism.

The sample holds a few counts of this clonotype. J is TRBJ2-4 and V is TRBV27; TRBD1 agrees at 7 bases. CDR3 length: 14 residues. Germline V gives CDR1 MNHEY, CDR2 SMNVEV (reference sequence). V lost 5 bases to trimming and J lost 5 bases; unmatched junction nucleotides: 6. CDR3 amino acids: CASSEGAAENIQYF. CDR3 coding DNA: TGTGCCAGCAGTGAGGGGGCAGCTGAAAACATTCAGTACTTC.

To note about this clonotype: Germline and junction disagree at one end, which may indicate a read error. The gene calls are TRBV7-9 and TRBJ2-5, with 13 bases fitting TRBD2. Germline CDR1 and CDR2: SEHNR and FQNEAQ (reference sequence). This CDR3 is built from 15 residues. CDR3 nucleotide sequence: TGCGCCAGCAGCCAGCAACCGGGACTAGCGGGAAACCAGTACTTC. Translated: CASSQQPGLAGNQYF.

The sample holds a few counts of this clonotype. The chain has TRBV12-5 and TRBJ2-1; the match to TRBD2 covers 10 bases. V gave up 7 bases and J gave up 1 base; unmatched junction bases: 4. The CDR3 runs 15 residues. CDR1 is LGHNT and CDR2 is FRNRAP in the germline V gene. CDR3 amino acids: CASAGAGGSYNEQFF. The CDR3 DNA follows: TGTGCTAGTGCCGGAGCGGGAGGGTCCTACAATGAGCAGTTCTTC.

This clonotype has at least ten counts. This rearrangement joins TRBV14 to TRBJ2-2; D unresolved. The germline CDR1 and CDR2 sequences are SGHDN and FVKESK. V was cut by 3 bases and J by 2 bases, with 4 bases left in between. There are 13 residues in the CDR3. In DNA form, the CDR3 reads TGTGCCAGCAGCCATATAAACACCGGGGAGCTGTTTTTT. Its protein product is CASSHINTGELFF.

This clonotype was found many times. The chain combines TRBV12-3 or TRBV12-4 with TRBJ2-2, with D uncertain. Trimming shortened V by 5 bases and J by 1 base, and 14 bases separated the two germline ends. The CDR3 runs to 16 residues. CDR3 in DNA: TGTGCCAGCAGTACCGATTACGGTTGGAACACCGGGGAGCTGTTTTTT. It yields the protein CASSTDYGWNTGELFF.

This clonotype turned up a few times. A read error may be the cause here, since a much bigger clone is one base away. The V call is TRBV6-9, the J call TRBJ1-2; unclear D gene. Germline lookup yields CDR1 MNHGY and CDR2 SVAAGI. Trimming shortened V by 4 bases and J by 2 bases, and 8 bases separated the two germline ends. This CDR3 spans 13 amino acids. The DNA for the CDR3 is TGTGCCAGCAGTTCCGACGGCAACTATGGCTACACCTTC. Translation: CASSSDGNYGYTF.

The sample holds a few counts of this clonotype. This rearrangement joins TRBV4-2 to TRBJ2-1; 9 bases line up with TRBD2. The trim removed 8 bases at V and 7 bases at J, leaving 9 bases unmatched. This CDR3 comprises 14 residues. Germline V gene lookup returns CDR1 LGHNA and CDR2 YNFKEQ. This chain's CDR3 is CASGLAGFLNEQFF. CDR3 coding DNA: TGTGCCAGCGGTCTAGCGGGGTTTTTGAATGAGCAGTTCTTC.

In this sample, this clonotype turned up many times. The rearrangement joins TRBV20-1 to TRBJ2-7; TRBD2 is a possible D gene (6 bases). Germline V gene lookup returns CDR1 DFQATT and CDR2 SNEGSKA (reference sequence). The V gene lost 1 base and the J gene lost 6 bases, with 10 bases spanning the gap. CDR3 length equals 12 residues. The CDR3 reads CSARGPGGEQYF. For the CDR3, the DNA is TGCAGTGCTAGAGGACCCGGGGGCGAGCAGTACTTC.

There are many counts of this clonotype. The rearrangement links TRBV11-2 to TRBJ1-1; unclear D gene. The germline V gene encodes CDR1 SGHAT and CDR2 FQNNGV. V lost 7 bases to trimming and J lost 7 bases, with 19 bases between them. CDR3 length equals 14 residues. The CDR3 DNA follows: TGTGCCAGCAAGATCAGCATAGATGGGAATGAAGCTTTCTTT. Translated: CASKISIDGNEAFF.

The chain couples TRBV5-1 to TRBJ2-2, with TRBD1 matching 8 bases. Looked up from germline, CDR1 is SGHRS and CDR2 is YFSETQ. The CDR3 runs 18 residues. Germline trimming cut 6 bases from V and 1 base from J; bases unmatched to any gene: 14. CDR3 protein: CASTFRTSGTGNTGELFF. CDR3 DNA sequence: TGCGCCAGCACCTTCCGAACCTCCGGGACAGGGAACACCGGGGAGCTGTTTTTT.

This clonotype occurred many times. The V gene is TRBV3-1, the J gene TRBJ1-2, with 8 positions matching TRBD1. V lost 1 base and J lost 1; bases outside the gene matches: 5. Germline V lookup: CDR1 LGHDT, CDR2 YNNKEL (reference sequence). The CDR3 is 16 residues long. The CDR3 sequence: CASSQVSGQGNYGYTF. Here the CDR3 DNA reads TGTGCCAGCAGCCAAGTTAGCGGACAGGGTAACTATGGCTACACCTTC. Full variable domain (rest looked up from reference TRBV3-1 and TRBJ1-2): DTAVSQTPKYLVTQMGNDKSIKCEQNLGHDTMYWYKQDSKKFLKIMFSYNNKELIINETVPNRFSPKSPDKAHLNLHINSLELGDSAVYFCASSQVSGQGNYGYTFGSGTRLTVV.

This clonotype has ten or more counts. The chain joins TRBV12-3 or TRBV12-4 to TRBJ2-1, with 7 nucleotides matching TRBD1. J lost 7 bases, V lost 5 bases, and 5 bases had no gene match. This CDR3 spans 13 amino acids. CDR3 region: CASSPQGRNEQFF. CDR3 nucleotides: TGTGCCAGCAGTCCACAGGGGCGGAATGAGCAGTTCTTC.

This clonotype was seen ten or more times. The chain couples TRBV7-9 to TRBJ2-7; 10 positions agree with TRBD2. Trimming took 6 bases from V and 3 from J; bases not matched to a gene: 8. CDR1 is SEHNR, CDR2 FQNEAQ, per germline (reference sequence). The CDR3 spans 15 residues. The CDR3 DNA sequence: TGTGCCAGCAGTTACGGGACTAGCGTACGCTACGAGCAGTACTTC. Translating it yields CASSYGTSVRYEQYF.

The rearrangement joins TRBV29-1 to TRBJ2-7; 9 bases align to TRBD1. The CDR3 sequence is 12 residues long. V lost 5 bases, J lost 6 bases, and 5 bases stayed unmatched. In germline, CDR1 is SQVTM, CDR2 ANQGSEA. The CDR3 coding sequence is TGCAGCGTTCAAACAGGGGGCGTCGAGCAGTACTTC. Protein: CSVQTGGVEQYF.

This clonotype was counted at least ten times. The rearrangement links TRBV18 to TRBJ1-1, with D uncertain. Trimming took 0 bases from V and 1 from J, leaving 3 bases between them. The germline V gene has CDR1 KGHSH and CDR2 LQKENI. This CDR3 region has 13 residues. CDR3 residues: CASSPPTNTEAFF. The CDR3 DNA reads TGTGCCAGCTCACCACCCACGAACACTGAAGCTTTCTTT.

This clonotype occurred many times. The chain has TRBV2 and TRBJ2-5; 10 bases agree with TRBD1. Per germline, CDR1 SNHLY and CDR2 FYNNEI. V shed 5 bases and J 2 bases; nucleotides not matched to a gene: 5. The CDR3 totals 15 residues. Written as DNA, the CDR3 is TGTGCCAGCAGTATCCGGGACAGGGGTCAAGAGACCCAGTACTTC. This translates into CASSIRDRGQETQYF. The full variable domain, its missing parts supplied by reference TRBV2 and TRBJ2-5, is EPEVTQTPSHQVTQMGQEVILRCVPISNHLYFYWYRQILGQKVEFLVSFYNNEISEKSEIFDDQFSVERPDGSNFTLKIRSTKLEDSAMYFCASSIRDRGQETQYFGPGTRLLVL.

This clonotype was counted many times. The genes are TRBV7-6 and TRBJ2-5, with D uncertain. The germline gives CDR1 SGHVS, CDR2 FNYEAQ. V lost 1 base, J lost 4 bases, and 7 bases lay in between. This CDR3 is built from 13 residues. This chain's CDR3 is CASSLDGLETQYF. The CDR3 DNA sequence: TGTGCCAGCAGCTTAGACGGGTTAGAGACCCAGTACTTC.

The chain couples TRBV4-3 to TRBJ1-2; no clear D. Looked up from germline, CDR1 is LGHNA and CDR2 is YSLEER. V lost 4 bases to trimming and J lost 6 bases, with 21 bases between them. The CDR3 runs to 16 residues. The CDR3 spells CASSPDQLRGYNGYTF. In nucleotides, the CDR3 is TGCGCCAGCAGCCCAGACCAGCTACGAGGGTACAATGGCTACACCTTC.

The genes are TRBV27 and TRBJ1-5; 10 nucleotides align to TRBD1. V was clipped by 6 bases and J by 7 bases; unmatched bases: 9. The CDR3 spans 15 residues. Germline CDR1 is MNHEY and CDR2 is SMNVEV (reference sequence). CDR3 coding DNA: TGTGCCAGCAGCCGGACCCGACAGGGGGCGCAGCCCCAGCATTTT. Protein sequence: CASSRTRQGAQPQHF.

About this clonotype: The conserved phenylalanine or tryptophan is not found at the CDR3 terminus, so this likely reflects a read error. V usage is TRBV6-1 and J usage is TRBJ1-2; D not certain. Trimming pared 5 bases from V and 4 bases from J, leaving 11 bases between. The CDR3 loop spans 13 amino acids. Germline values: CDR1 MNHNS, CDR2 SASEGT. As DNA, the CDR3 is TGTGCCAGCAGTTCCATGGCTACCTATGGCTACACCCTC. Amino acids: CASSSMATYGYTL.

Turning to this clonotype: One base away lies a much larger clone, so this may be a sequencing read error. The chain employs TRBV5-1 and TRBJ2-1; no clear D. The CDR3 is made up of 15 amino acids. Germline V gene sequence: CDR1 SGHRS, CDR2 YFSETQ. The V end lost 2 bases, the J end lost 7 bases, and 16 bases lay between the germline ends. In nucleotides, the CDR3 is TGCGCCAGCAGCTTTTGGATGAAGGAAGTAAATGAGCAGTTCTTC. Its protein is CASSFWMKEVNEQFF.

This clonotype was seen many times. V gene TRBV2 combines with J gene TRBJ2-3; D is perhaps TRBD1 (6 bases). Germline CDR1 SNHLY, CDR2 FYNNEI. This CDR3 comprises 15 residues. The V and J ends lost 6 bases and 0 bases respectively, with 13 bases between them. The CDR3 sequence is CASRPWTASTDTQYF. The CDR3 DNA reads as TGTGCCAGCAGACCGTGGACAGCGAGCACAGATACGCAGTATTTT.

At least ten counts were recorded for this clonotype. CDR3 bases: TGTGCCAGCAGCCCGGGCGCGTCCTGGATGTACGAGCAGTACTTC. Its protein is CASSPGASWMYEQYF. The chain is built from TRBV7-9 and TRBJ2-7; D unclear. Germline V lookup: CDR1 SEHNR, CDR2 FQNEAQ (reference sequence). The CDR3 has 15 amino acids. V lost 5 bases and J lost 4, with 18 bases in between.

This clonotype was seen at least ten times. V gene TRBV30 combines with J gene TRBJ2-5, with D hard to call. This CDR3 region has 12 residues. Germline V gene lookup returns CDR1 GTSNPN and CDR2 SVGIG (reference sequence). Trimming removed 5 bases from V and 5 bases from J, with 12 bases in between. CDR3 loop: CAWGLFSETQYF. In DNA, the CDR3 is TGTGCCTGGGGTCTTTTTTCGGAGACCCAGTACTTC.

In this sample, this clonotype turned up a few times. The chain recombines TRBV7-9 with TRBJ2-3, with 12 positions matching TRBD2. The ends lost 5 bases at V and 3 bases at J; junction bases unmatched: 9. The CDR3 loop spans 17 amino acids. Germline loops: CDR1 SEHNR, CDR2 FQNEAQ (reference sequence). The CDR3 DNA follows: TGTGCCAGCAGCCTGGGACTAGCGGGTGAGAGGACAGATACGCAGTATTTT. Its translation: CASSLGLAGERTDTQYF.

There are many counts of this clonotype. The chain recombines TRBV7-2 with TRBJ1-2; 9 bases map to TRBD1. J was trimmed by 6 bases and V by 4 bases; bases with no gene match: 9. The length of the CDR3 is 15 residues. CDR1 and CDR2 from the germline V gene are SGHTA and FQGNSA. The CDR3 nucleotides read TGTGCCAGCAGCTCCGGACAGGGGAAGGCAAATGGCTACACCTTC. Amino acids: CASSSGQGKANGYTF.